A selection of T cell receptor beta chains follows, all from one sample in a study of blood T cell repertoires in COVID-19. This table comes from immunoSEQ multiplex PCR, and its TCRdb copy is limited to in-frame clones, with some not included. The profile covers 48,000 or so clones, with about 84% appearing a single time and 5.5% to 7% taken by the ten largest. The sample was peripheral blood. Receptor source: a woman in her sixties or seventies with acute or convalescent COVID-19. The CDR3 runs from the conserved cysteine through the conserved F or W. D genes are given only for firm matches. A clone size is listed for some rows: how often the clone was seen (once, few, many), or a class if it is expanded.

J gene: TRBJ1-2; D gene: -; clone size: -; CDR3 length: 15; V gene: TRBV19; CDR3 DNA: TGTGCCAGTAATAATCCGGGGGGCTGGAACTATGGCTACACCTTC; CDR3 protein: CASNNPGGWNYGYTF
J gene: TRBJ2-1; D gene: TRBD2; clone size: -; CDR3 length: 17; V gene: TRBV7-9; CDR3 DNA: TGTGCCAGCAGCTTAGCGGGAGCGGGGAAACTTTACAATGAGCAGTTCTTC; CDR3 protein: CASSLAGAGKLYNEQFF
J gene: TRBJ1-2; D gene: TRBD1; clone size: -; CDR3 length: 16; V gene: TRBV27; CDR3 DNA: TGTGCCAGCAGCCCGCTAGGGACAGGGGTGAACTATGGCTACACCTTC; CDR3 protein: CASSPLGTGVNYGYTF
J gene: TRBJ2-1; D gene: TRBD2; clone size: -; CDR3 length: 15; V gene: TRBV6-4; CDR3 DNA: TGTGCCAGCAGTGACTCACTAGCGGGATACAATGAGCAGTTCTTC; CDR3 protein: CASSDSLAGYNEQFF
J gene: TRBJ2-5; D gene: TRBD2; clone size: few; CDR3 length: 15; V gene: TRBV7-2; CDR3 DNA: TGTGCCAGCAGCTCGTCGGGAGGTTCTCAAGAGACCCAGTACTTC; CDR3 protein: CASSSSGGSQETQYF
J gene: TRBJ2-4; D gene: -; clone size: -; CDR3 length: 15; V gene: TRBV7-9; CDR3 DNA: TGTGCCAGCAGCTCCCTACAGGGTTCGTTAGACATTCAGTACTTC; CDR3 protein: CASSSLQGSLDIQYF
J gene: TRBJ2-7; D gene: -; clone size: -; CDR3 length: 12; V gene: TRBV7-3; CDR3 DNA: TGTGCCAGCAGCCATGTAGGGAGCGAGCAGTACTTC; CDR3 protein: CASSHVGSEQYF
J gene: TRBJ1-1; D gene: TRBD1; clone size: -; CDR3 length: 12; V gene: TRBV7-3; CDR3 DNA: TGTGCCAGCAGCCCGGCAGGGGGTGAAGCTTTCTTT; CDR3 protein: CASSPAGGEAFF
J gene: TRBJ1-1; D gene: TRBD1; clone size: -; CDR3 length: 17; V gene: TRBV23-1; CDR3 DNA: TGCGCCAGCAGTCACTGGTCGGGACAGAGATCCCACTCTGAAGCTTTCTTT; CDR3 protein: CASSHWSGQRSHSEAFF
J gene: TRBJ1-1; D gene: TRBD1; clone size: -; CDR3 length: 14; V gene: TRBV6-5; CDR3 DNA: TGTGCCAGCATAACAGGGGGCGGGAACACTGAAGCTTTCTTT; CDR3 protein: CASITGGGNTEAFF
J gene: TRBJ2-1; D gene: TRBD2; clone size: -; CDR3 length: 17; V gene: TRBV10-2; CDR3 DNA: TGCGCCAGCAGACTCGGACTAGCGGGAGGGCCGGACAATGAGCAGTTCTTC; CDR3 protein: CASRLGLAGGPDNEQFF
J gene: TRBJ2-7; D gene: -; clone size: -; CDR3 length: 11; V gene: TRBV5-6; CDR3 DNA: TGTGCCAGCAGCTTGGTGAGCGAGCAGTACTTC; CDR3 protein: CASSLVSEQYF
J gene: TRBJ2-7; D gene: -; clone size: -; CDR3 length: 16; V gene: TRBV6-5; CDR3 DNA: TGTGCCAGCAGTTACCTGGGCAGCCAGGCAGCCTACGAGCAGTACTTC; CDR3 protein: CASSYLGSQAAYEQYF
J gene: TRBJ2-7; D gene: TRBD2; clone size: -; CDR3 length: 14; V gene: TRBV6-5; CDR3 DNA: TGTGCCAGCAGCATTCTAGCGGGAACCTACGAGCAGTACTTC; CDR3 protein: CASSILAGTYEQYF
J gene: TRBJ1-1; D gene: -; clone size: -; CDR3 length: 14; V gene: TRBV10-3; CDR3 DNA: TGTGCCGCCCGTCGTCTGGGGGAGGACACTGAAGCTTTCTTT; CDR3 protein: CAARRLGEDTEAFF
J gene: TRBJ2-7; D gene: -; clone size: -; CDR3 length: 14; V gene: TRBV7-9; CDR3 DNA: TGTGCCAGCAGCTTGGGAGCGCCATCCTACGAGCAGTACTTC; CDR3 protein: CASSLGAPSYEQYF
J gene: TRBJ2-7; D gene: TRBD1; clone size: -; CDR3 length: 14; V gene: TRBV19; CDR3 DNA: TGTGCCAGTAGTATGGGACAGGGGGTCTACGAGCAGTACTTC; CDR3 protein: CASSMGQGVYEQYF
J gene: TRBJ2-3; D gene: -; clone size: -; CDR3 length: 14; V gene: TRBV7-3; CDR3 DNA: TGTGCCAGCAGCTTACAGGCTAGCTCGGATACGCAGTATTTT; CDR3 protein: CASSLQASSDTQYF
J gene: TRBJ2-1; D gene: -; clone size: -; CDR3 length: 11; V gene: TRBV14; CDR3 DNA: TGTGCCAGCAGCCTAAACAATGAGCAGTTCTTC; CDR3 protein: CASSLNNEQFF
J gene: TRBJ2-1; D gene: TRBD2; clone size: once; CDR3 length: 16; V gene: TRBV5-1; CDR3 DNA: TGCGCCAGCAGCTTGCATCGGGAGGGCCCCTACAATGAGCAGTTCTTC; CDR3 protein: CASSLHREGPYNEQFF
J gene: TRBJ1-6; D gene: -; clone size: -; CDR3 length: 13; V gene: TRBV3-1/TRBV3-2; CDR3 DNA: TGTGCCAGCAGCCGGACTGGTAATTCACCCCTCCACTTT; CDR3 protein: CASSRTGNSPLHF
J gene: TRBJ2-2; D gene: -; clone size: once; CDR3 length: 14; V gene: TRBV6-4; CDR3 DNA: TGTGCCAGCCAGTATGCCCCGGGGACCGGGGAGCTGTTTTTT; CDR3 protein: CASQYAPGTGELFF
J gene: TRBJ2-1; D gene: TRBD2; clone size: -; CDR3 length: 16; V gene: TRBV7-8; CDR3 DNA: TGTGCCAGCAGCCTACGGACTAGCGGGGGGTACAATGAGCAGTTCTTC; CDR3 protein: CASSLRTSGGYNEQFF
J gene: TRBJ2-2; D gene: TRBD1; clone size: -; CDR3 length: 16; V gene: TRBV6-2/TRBV6-3; CDR3 DNA: TGTGCCAGCAGTCATGGGACAGGGGGCTGGACCGGGGAGCTGTTTTTT; CDR3 protein: CASSHGTGGWTGELFF
J gene: TRBJ1-1; D gene: -; clone size: -; CDR3 length: 15; V gene: TRBV4-2; CDR3 DNA: TGTGCCAGCAGCCAAGACCGCAGGGCGAACACTGAAGCTTTCTTT; CDR3 protein: CASSQDRRANTEAFF
J gene: TRBJ1-1; D gene: -; clone size: -; CDR3 length: 14; V gene: TRBV2; CDR3 DNA: TGTGCCAGCAGCCCCGGACAGCTGAACACTGAAGCTTTCTTT; CDR3 protein: CASSPGQLNTEAFF
J gene: TRBJ2-4; D gene: -; clone size: -; CDR3 length: 14; V gene: TRBV7-9; CDR3 DNA: TGTGCCAGCAGCTTAGAGCGGACGGGGAACATTCAGTACTTC; CDR3 protein: CASSLERTGNIQYF
J gene: TRBJ2-5; D gene: TRBD1; clone size: -; CDR3 length: 16; V gene: TRBV29-1; CDR3 DNA: TGCAGCACTCGATATGGCCGGGACAGGACCGGGGAGACCCAGTACTTC; CDR3 protein: CSTRYGRDRTGETQYF
J gene: TRBJ1-3; D gene: -; clone size: -; CDR3 length: 16; V gene: TRBV9; CDR3 DNA: TGTGCCAGCAGCGTAGATGAGGGATCGGTCGGAAACACCATATATTTT; CDR3 protein: CASSVDEGSVGNTIYF
J gene: TRBJ1-6; D gene: -; clone size: -; CDR3 length: 15; V gene: TRBV5-1; CDR3 DNA: TGCGCCAGCAGCTCCCGGGACACATATAATTCACCCCTCCACTTT; CDR3 protein: CASSSRDTYNSPLHF
J gene: TRBJ1-1; D gene: TRBD1; clone size: -; CDR3 length: 17; V gene: TRBV25-1; CDR3 DNA: TGTGCCAGCAGCGAACCCGGACAGGGATACAAGGACAGTGAAGCTTTCTTT; CDR3 protein: CASSEPGQGYKDSEAFF
J gene: TRBJ1-4; D gene: TRBD1; clone size: -; CDR3 length: 14; V gene: TRBV5-1; CDR3 DNA: TGCGCCAGCAGCCATGACAGGGCTAATGAAAAACTGTTTTTT; CDR3 protein: CASSHDRANEKLFF
J gene: TRBJ2-5; D gene: TRBD2; clone size: -; CDR3 length: 14; V gene: TRBV6-1; CDR3 DNA: TGTGCCAGCAGTGAGCAGCGGGGGGAAGAGACCCAGTACTTC; CDR3 protein: CASSEQRGEETQYF
J gene: TRBJ1-2; D gene: -; clone size: once; CDR3 length: 15; V gene: TRBV18; CDR3 DNA: TGTGCCAGCTCACCACCGATCGGGACTAAGGGTGGCTACACCTTC; CDR3 protein: CASSPPIGTKGGYTF